Presented here are 27 T cell receptor beta chains from one specimen sequenced in a study of molecular identifiers for immune sequencing clone quantification. One entry per CDR3 protein, called by TCRdb with MiXCR from the PCR reads. The data show some 100,000 distinct CDR3 sequences, around 19% seen once. Sequencing input: naive CD8+ T cells from blood, with Jurkat cell RNA spiked in. The subset is: FACS-sorted CD8+CD4-CCR7+CD45RA+ naive T cells. Every receptor here comes from a human donor in good health. Some libraries in this study had Jurkat cell RNA spiked in.

This clonotype was seen at least ten times. The genes are TRBV5-1 and TRBJ2-7; D is perhaps TRBD1 (6 bases). Germline loops: CDR1 SGHRS, CDR2 YFSETQ. The CDR3 sequence is 12 residues long. V was clipped by 4 bases and J by 3 bases, with 8 bases between them. CDR3 in amino acids: CASSRDNYEQYF. The CDR3 region has the DNA TGCGCCAGCAGCCGGGACAACTACGAGCAGTACTTC.

This clonotype was counted at least ten times. The chain employs TRBV5-6 and TRBJ1-5; 10 nucleotides align to TRBD1. This CDR3 is built from 17 residues. Per germline, CDR1 SGHDT and CDR2 YYEEEE. Trimming at V came to 4 bases and at J to 0 bases, leaving 7 bases not matched to a gene. The CDR3 here is CASSQGQGPYSNQPQHF. CDR3 in DNA: TGTGCCAGCAGCCAGGGACAGGGGCCTTATAGCAATCAGCCCCAGCATTTT.

Worth noting for this clonotype: A read error is possible here, since a much larger clone lies one base away. The chain links TRBV6-6 to TRBJ1-1, with D possibly matching TRBD1 (6 bases). V was trimmed by 7 bases and J by 3 bases, leaving 24 bases between them. This CDR3 has 17 amino acids. From germline, CDR1 is MNHNY and CDR2 SVGAGI (reference sequence). The CDR3 DNA reads TGTGCCAGCACCCCCCCCGGGACAACGAAGCGAGACACTGAAGCTTTCTTT. Its translation: CASTPPGTTKRDTEAFF.

This clonotype occurred many times. The J gene is TRBJ1-6, the V gene TRBV13, with D hard to call. Germline assignment: CDR1 PRHDT and CDR2 FYEKMQ (reference sequence). V shed 0 bases and J shed 9 bases, with 6 bases lying between them. The CDR3 has 13 residues. The CDR3 DNA is TGTGCCAGCAGCTTAGGCCTCGGTTCACCCCTCCACTTT. Its translation: CASSLGLGSPLHF.

This clonotype showed up many times. This chain connects TRBV7-9 to TRBJ2-1; 10 nucleotides match TRBD2. Germline V gene lookup returns CDR1 SEHNR and CDR2 FQNEAQ (reference sequence). The CDR3 sequence is 16 residues long. Trimming took 0 bases from V and 8 from J; bases not matched to a gene: 7. The CDR3: CASSLAPSGRGDEQFF. The DNA for the CDR3 is TGTGCCAGCAGCTTAGCGCCCAGCGGGAGGGGGGATGAGCAGTTCTTC.

Notes on this clonotype: With a much larger clone just one base away, this may be a read error. Written as DNA, the CDR3 is TGCAGTGCTAGAGCGATCGGGGAGCTGTCTTTT. This gives the protein CSARAIGELSF. The chain is built from TRBV20-1 and TRBJ2-2; tentatively, D is TRBD2 (5 bases). CDR3 length: 11 residues. Per the germline V gene, CDR1 is DFQATT and CDR2 is SNEGSKA (reference sequence).

This clonotype came up many times. The chain couples TRBV30 to TRBJ2-3, with D unclear. The CDR3 contains 14 residues. V was shortened by 0 bases and J by 2 bases, with 9 bases between the two germline ends. CDR1 is GTSNPN and CDR2 is SVGIG in the germline V gene (reference sequence). The CDR3 DNA reads as TGTGCCTGGAGTGTAGGCACAGTCACAGATACGCAGTATTTT. The encoded protein is CAWSVGTVTDTQYF.

This clonotype was detected ten times or more. The chain employs TRBV19 and TRBJ2-3, with D perhaps TRBD2 (6 bases). CDR1 is LNHDA, CDR2 SQIVND, per germline (reference sequence). Trimming shortened V by 2 bases and J by 0 bases, and 12 bases separated the two germline ends. The CDR3 consists of 16 residues. This CDR3 reads CASSILAFTSTDTQYF. CDR3 sequence (DNA): TGTGCCAGTAGTATACTAGCGTTCACTAGCACAGATACGCAGTATTTT.

This clonotype showed up many times. The chain recombines TRBV27 with TRBJ1-1; D remains unclear. The CDR3 runs to 13 residues. Germline CDR1 MNHEY, CDR2 SMNVEV (reference sequence). The V and J ends lost 1 base and 0 bases respectively, with 3 bases between them. The CDR3 sequence: CASSLFVNTEAFF. CDR3 in DNA: TGTGCCAGCAGTTTATTCGTGAACACTGAAGCTTTCTTT.

This clonotype was observed at least ten times. The rearrangement uses TRBV19 and TRBJ1-1; D is undetermined. CDR3 length: 13 amino acids. Trimming took off 3 bases at V and 4 bases at J, with 9 bases between the two ends. Germline CDR1 and CDR2: LNHDA and SQIVND (reference sequence). This CDR3 is CASSIGVITEAFF. The CDR3, as DNA: TGTGCCAGTAGTATCGGGGTGATCACTGAAGCTTTCTTT.

About this clonotype: Germline is not matched at one junction end, which may reflect a read error. The chain combines TRBV7-3 with TRBJ2-2, with 9 bases identical to TRBD1. Looked up from germline, CDR1 is SGHTA and CDR2 is FQGTGA. The CDR3 extends over 16 amino acids. CDR3 nucleotide sequence: TGTGCCAGCAGCTTAACCGGGACAGGGAACACCGGGGAGCTGCTTTTT. Its protein product is CASSLTGTGNTGELLF.

This clonotype was seen repeatedly, ten times or more. The V gene is TRBV30, the J gene TRBJ2-7; D gene unclear. CDR3 length: 11 residues. Trimming removed 3 bases from V and 3 bases from J, with 6 bases in between. The germline CDR1 and CDR2 sequences are GTSNPN and SVGIG (reference sequence). CDR3 loop: CAWSQDYEQYF. The CDR3, as DNA: TGTGCCTGGAGCCAAGACTACGAGCAGTACTTC.

This clonotype was detected many times. The chain is built from TRBV12-3 or TRBV12-4 and TRBJ2-5, with a possible D match to TRBD2 (6 bases). The CDR3 spans 14 residues. V was trimmed by 7 bases and J by 4 bases, leaving 16 bases between them. CDR3 DNA: TGTGCCAGCACTGCGGGCGGGGCAGGAGAGACCCAGTACTTC. It translates to CASTAGGAGETQYF.

This clonotype was detected only a few times. Given a much more abundant clone one base away, this may be a read error. The rearrangement links TRBV29-1 to TRBJ2-7, with 8 bases identical to TRBD2. CDR1 is SQVTM and CDR2 is ANQGSEA in the germline V gene. V shed 0 bases and J 4 bases; nucleotides not matched to a gene: 11. This CDR3 comprises 16 residues. CDR3 loop: CSVEEHAVAGFYEQYF. CDR3 sequence (DNA): TGCAGCGTTGAAGAACACGCGGTAGCGGGGTTTTACGAGCAGTACTTC.

In this sample, this clonotype turned up many times. The rearrangement links TRBV28 to TRBJ2-2; the D is unclear. Per germline, CDR1 MDHEN and CDR2 SYDVKM. V lost 8 bases and J lost 3, with 10 bases in between. This CDR3 has 13 residues. CDR3 protein: CASGNVDTGELFF. The CDR3 bases are TGTGCCAGCGGTAATGTGGACACCGGGGAGCTGTTTTTT.

In this sample, this clonotype turned up many times. The rearrangement uses TRBV7-9 and TRBJ2-1; D is unresolved. The CDR3 covers 14 residues. V shed 3 bases and J shed 1 base, with 7 bases lying between them. Germline V lookup: CDR1 SEHNR, CDR2 FQNEAQ (reference sequence). The CDR3 bases are TGTGCCAGCAGCTTCGGTAGTTCCTACAATGAGCAGTTCTTC. It specifies CASSFGSSYNEQFF.

In this sample, this clonotype turned up many times. A read error may produce the germline difference seen at one junction end. The gene calls are TRBV6-2 or TRBV6-3 and TRBJ2-5; 7 bases map to TRBD2. This CDR3 has 17 amino acids. Per germline, CDR1 MNHEY and CDR2 SVGEGT. The DNA of the CDR3 is TGTTCCAGCAGCACAAGACTAGCCCTCAAACCCCAAGAGACCCAGTACTTC. This codes for CSSSTRLALKPQETQYF.

This chain uses TRBV19 with TRBJ2-1, with TRBD1 as a possible D gene (5 bases). Germline-derived CDR1 and CDR2 are LNHDA and SQIVND (reference sequence). V dropped 6 bases and J dropped 4 bases, with 10 bases sitting between them. The CDR3 loop spans 13 amino acids. CDR3 protein: CASSPGNYNEQFF. The CDR3 nucleotides read TGTGCCAGTAGCCCAGGGAATTACAATGAGCAGTTCTTC.

This clonotype was observed many times. The chain carries TRBV11-2 and TRBJ1-1; no definite D call. CDR1 and CDR2 (germline): SGHAT, FQNNGV. V shed 5 bases and J shed 6 bases, with 7 bases lying between them. The CDR3 has 11 residues. The CDR3 region has the DNA TGTGCCAGCAGCCGGTGGGCTGAAGCTTTCTTT. It codes for CASSRWAEAFF. The full variable domain, with the rest looked up from reference TRBV11-2 and TRBJ1-1, is EAGVAQSPRYKIIEKRQSVAFWCNPISGHATLYWYQQILGQGPKLLIQFQNNGVVDDSQLPKDRFSAERLKGVDSTLKIQPAKLEDSAVYLCASSRWAEAFFGQGTRLTVV.

Many counts were recorded for this clonotype. V and J are TRBV4-3 and TRBJ2-1; no firm D call. The CDR3 is 16 residues long. V shed 3 bases and J shed 0 bases, with 12 bases lying between them. Germline CDR1 reads LGHNA; CDR2 reads YSLEER. The CDR3 loop reads CASSQDYTDSYNEQFF. CDR3 nucleotides: TGCGCCAGCAGCCAGGATTACACGGACTCCTACAATGAGCAGTTCTTC.

This chain uses TRBV29-1 with TRBJ2-7; D perhaps matches TRBD1 (6 bases). Germline V gene sequence: CDR1 SQVTM, CDR2 ANQGSEA. The CDR3 sequence is 14 residues long. Trimming removed 5 bases at V and 1 base at J, with 15 bases between. The CDR3 spells CSVQGGQTSYEQYF. Written as DNA, the CDR3 is TGCAGCGTTCAAGGGGGTCAGACATCCTACGAGCAGTACTTC.

This clonotype appeared many times. The genes are TRBV29-1 and TRBJ1-1; a possible D gene is TRBD1 (6 bases). The CDR3 is made up of 17 amino acids. CDR1 and CDR2 (germline): SQVTM, ANQGSEA. The V end lost 0 bases, the J end lost 1 base, and 18 bases lay between the germline ends. The CDR3, as DNA: TGCAGCGTTGAAGAGGACTGGGCCCAGACAGGGAACACTGAAGCTTTCTTT. This translates into CSVEEDWAQTGNTEAFF.

The sample holds many counts of this clonotype. This rearrangement joins TRBV11-2 to TRBJ2-3; D not certain. Per the germline V gene, CDR1 is SGHAT and CDR2 is FQNNGV. This CDR3 has 16 residues. Trimming removed 1 base from V and 0 bases from J, with 11 bases in between. CDR3 protein: CASSLGYSTSTDTQYF. CDR3 nucleotides: TGTGCCAGCAGCTTAGGGTACAGTACTAGCACAGATACGCAGTATTTT.

This clonotype was seen many times. At one end, the junction sequence differs from germline, possibly due to a read error. The genes are TRBV27 and TRBJ2-2; no firm D call. There are 13 residues in the CDR3. Germline V gene sequence: CDR1 MNHEY, CDR2 SMNVEV (reference sequence). CDR3 in DNA: TGTGCCAGCAGCTTATCAGGCACCGGGGAGCTGTTTTTT. This codes for CASSLSGTGELFF.

At least ten counts were recorded for this clonotype. CDR3 sequence: CASSYQGAGEKLFF. CDR3 bases: TGTGCCAGCAGCTACCAGGGGGCGGGCGAAAAACTGTTTTTT. V gene TRBV7-9 combines with J gene TRBJ1-4; 8 bases fit TRBD1. CDR1 and CDR2 (germline): SEHNR, FQNEAQ (reference sequence). V trimming: 4 bases; J trimming: 8 bases; junction bases outside the gene matches: 6. There are 14 residues in the CDR3.

This clonotype was counted at least ten times. The chain recombines TRBV30 with TRBJ2-7, with D perhaps TRBD1 or TRBD2 (5 bases each). Germline V gene lookup returns CDR1 GTSNPN and CDR2 SVGIG (reference sequence). Trimming left V 3 bases short and J 2 bases short, with 8 bases between. This CDR3 is 12 amino acids long. The CDR3 nucleotides are TGTGCCTGGAGGGGACCTGCCTACGAGCAGTACTTC. Encoded protein: CAWRGPAYEQYF.

This clonotype was recorded at least ten times. J is TRBJ2-1 and V is TRBV7-6, with 9 bases lining up with TRBD1. The CDR3 covers 15 residues. V lost 1 base to trimming and J lost 2 bases; unmatched junction nucleotides: 0. Germline-derived CDR1 and CDR2 are SGHVS and FNYEAQ. The DNA of the CDR3 is TGTGCCAGCAGCTTAGGGGACAGGGCCTACAATGAGCAGTTCTTC. Translating gives CASSLGDRAYNEQFF.